Sequencing of this T cell receptor (beta chain) was carried out in a study of Tregs in tolerant kidney transplant recipients. In the study overall: Related graft donors supplied nonmyeloablative bone marrow transplants, and mixed chimerism was transient. Points from the study as a whole: For some patients, primers changed over time, blocking nucleotide-level comparison.

On this clone: Its matching antigen is unknown.

With V trimmed by 4 bases and J by 5 bases, 16 bases remained unmatched. CDR3 length: 17 residues. Germline values: CDR1 SGHRS, CDR2 YFSETQ. Sequenced by immunoSEQ multiplex PCR; TCRdb stores in-frame clones only, minus some. This table holds about 100,000 clones, 93% found once. This receptor was obtained from a human donor who received a combined kidney and bone marrow transplant. The source material was CD4+ T cells from blood, sampled before the transplant. V usage is TRBV5-1 and J usage is TRBJ2-7, with 9 nucleotides matching TRBD1. The CDR3 reads CASSPTTGQGDNDEQYF. Written as DNA, the CDR3 is TGCGCCAGCAGCCCGACAACGGGACAGGGAGATAACGACGAGCAGTACTTC.